What follows are 13 T cell receptor beta chains derived from one specimen sequenced in a study of shared clonotypes between healthy human individuals. Assay: immunoSEQ multiplex PCR; the TCRdb copy retains only in-frame clones and omits some. The table has about 2.4 million clones, around 94% seen once. The sequenced sample was naive CD4+ T cells sorted from blood. The subset denotes: CD45RA+ positively selected. The receptors derive from a young man in good health.

This chain connects TRBV11-2 to TRBJ2-1, with D perhaps matching TRBD1 or TRBD2 (5 bases each). This CDR3 has 15 amino acids. Per the germline V gene, CDR1 is SGHAT and CDR2 is FQNNGV. The germline V and J ends were trimmed by 5 bases and 4 bases, with 15 bases remaining between them. This CDR3 reads CASSTRDRVYNEQFF. The CDR3 DNA is TGTGCCAGCAGCACCCGGGACCGGGTATACAATGAGCAGTTCTTC.

The chain joins TRBV6-6 to TRBJ2-7; perhaps D is TRBD1 or TRBD2 (5 bases each). Germline lookup yields CDR1 MNHNY and CDR2 SVGAGI (reference sequence). The CDR3 contains 15 residues. V lost 2 bases to trimming and J lost 3 bases, with 14 bases between them. CDR3 sequence (DNA): TGTGCCAGCAGTTACCTAGTGACAGAGGGCTACGAGCAGTACTTC. Protein sequence: CASSYLVTEGYEQYF.

The J gene is TRBJ2-7, the V gene TRBV5-1; 7 nucleotides agree with TRBD1. The CDR3 totals 15 residues. Germline V gives CDR1 SGHRS, CDR2 YFSETQ. The V and J ends lost 0 bases and 7 bases, in that order; junction bases with no gene match: 10. DNA of the CDR3: TGCGCCAGCAGCTTGGGTTCGGGACAGACCAGAGAGCAGTACTTC. Residues: CASSLGSGQTREQYF.

This sequence joins TRBV5-1 and TRBJ1-2; 9 bases are a match to TRBD1. This CDR3 has 16 amino acids. Trimming took 4 bases from V and 4 from J; bases not matched to a gene: 11. The germline V gene encodes CDR1 SGHRS and CDR2 YFSETQ. The CDR3 loop is CASSIAGTGKSYGYTF. CDR3 nucleotide sequence: TGCGCCAGCAGCATCGCGGGGACAGGGAAAAGCTATGGCTACACCTTC. Combining the CDR3 with reference TRBV5-1 and TRBJ1-2 gives the whole variable domain KAGVTQTPRYLIKTRGQQVTLSCSPISGHRSVSWYQQTPGQGLQFLFEYFSETQRNKGNFPGRFSGRQFSNSRSEMNVSTLELGDSALYLCASSIAGTGKSYGYTFGSGTRLTVV.

Details on this clone: The same CDR3 also results from other DNA sequences found in this sample. The chain carries TRBV6-5 and TRBJ1-2; D ambiguous. Trimming shortened V by 0 bases and J by 4 bases, and 9 bases separated the two germline ends. CDR3 length equals 14 residues. Germline assignment: CDR1 MNHEY and CDR2 SVGAGI. The CDR3 DNA reads TGTGCCAGCAGTTACTCGAGGGCAGGCTATGGCTACACCTTC. Translating it yields CASSYSRAGYGYTF.

Turning to this clone: The sample holds other DNA sequences that translate to the same CDR3. V and J are TRBV7-9 and TRBJ1-1; TRBD1 matches 7 bases. The CDR3 length is 14 residues. The trim removed 5 bases at V and 1 base at J, leaving 4 bases unmatched. Germline V lookup: CDR1 SEHNR, CDR2 FQNEAQ (reference sequence). The CDR3 loop reads CASSSGTANTEAFF. CDR3 sequence (DNA): TGTGCCAGCAGCAGTGGGACAGCGAACACTGAAGCTTTCTTT. Full variable domain (missing parts from reference TRBV7-9 and TRBJ1-1): DTGVSQNPRHKITKRGQNVTFRCDPISEHNRLYWYRQTLGQGPEFLTYFQNEAQLEKSRLLSDRFSAERPKGSFSTLEIQRTEQGDSAMYLCASSSGTANTEAFFGQGTRLTVV.

This chain links TRBV5-8 with TRBJ2-3; 10 bases agree with TRBD2. J was trimmed by 2 bases and V by 4 bases; bases with no gene match: 7. Per germline, CDR1 SGHTS and CDR2 YDEGEE. CDR3 length: 16 amino acids. This CDR3 is CASSPERGGPTDTQYF. In DNA, the CDR3 is TGTGCCAGCAGCCCTGAGCGGGGGGGCCCCACAGATACGCAGTATTTT.

This clone was detected only a few times. The CDR3 is CASSERTNSPLHF. Written as DNA, the CDR3 is TGTGCCAGCAGTGAACGGACCAATTCACCCCTCCACTTT. The V call is TRBV6-1, the J call TRBJ1-6, with D hard to call. Germline V CDR1 and CDR2: MNHNS, SASEGT. V lost 2 bases to trimming and J lost 7 bases, with 6 bases between them. This CDR3 spans 13 amino acids.

Only one count was recorded for this clone. The chain has TRBV21-1 and TRBJ2-5; the table names TRBD2, a call not compared with the DNA. TRBV21-1 is a pseudogene locus. CDR3 length equals 17 residues. The CDR3 nucleotides read TGTGCCAGCAGCAAGAGAGGCCTAGTCGACCGCCCGGAGACCCAGTACTTC. It translates to CASSKRGLVDRPETQYF.

The chain joins TRBV7-3 to TRBJ1-5; unclear D gene. V lost 5 bases to trimming and J lost 5 bases, with 7 bases between them. Germline CDR1 is SGHTA and CDR2 is FQGTGA. The CDR3 sequence is 12 residues long. The CDR3 sequence is CASSLDYQPQHF. Written as DNA, the CDR3 is TGTGCCAGCAGCCTAGATTATCAGCCCCAGCATTTT.

The V gene is TRBV10-3, the J gene TRBJ2-5; no reliable D call. Near its end, the DNA agrees better with TRBJ2-7, so the J call may be wrong. The germline V gene has CDR1 ENHRY and CDR2 SYGVKD. The CDR3 totals 11 residues. The CDR3 sequence: CAIRASYEQYF. CDR3 coding DNA: TGTGCCATCAGGGCCTCCTACGAGCAGTACTTC.

The chain carries TRBV4-1 and TRBJ2-7, with D unresolved. The CDR3 is made up of 13 amino acids. Trimming removed 4 bases from V and 5 bases from J, with 12 bases in between. Germline V gene data show CDR1 as MGHRA and CDR2 as YSYEKL. The CDR3 protein is CASSLQGLDEQYF. CDR3 DNA sequence: TGCGCCAGCAGCCTTCAAGGGCTGGACGAGCAGTACTTC.

This chain uses TRBV6-1 with TRBJ1-6; 10 nucleotides line up with TRBD1. V gave up 4 bases and J gave up 9 bases; unmatched junction bases: 9. This CDR3 is 16 amino acids long. Germline values: CDR1 MNHNS, CDR2 SASEGT. CDR3 sequence (DNA): TGTGCCAGCAGTGCGAGGGAGACAGGGGGCGTTTCACCCCTCCACTTT. Translation: CASSARETGGVSPLHF.